This section outlines one T cell receptor beta chain sequence together with its context. Antigen unknown. Combining a sample-barcoded 5' primer with a J-beta primer mix, a second PCR ran for about 6 to 11 cycles. A tag from a template-switch adaptor with 12 random nucleotides marked each cDNA molecule. Sequencing of every sample gave 2.5 million or more CDR3-containing paired-end reads. TCRdb used MiXCR to reprocess the 5' RACE reads, holding one entry per CDR3 protein. The table lists 1,300,000 or so distinct CDR3 sequences, 59% of them singletons. This entry is derived from a study of blood T cells in healthy people across ages. Study-wide results and limits: Diversity estimates from one million T cells were considered underestimates.

V lost 3 bases to trimming and J lost 7 bases; unmatched junction nucleotides: 14. CDR3 length equals 16 residues. Germline V gene lookup returns CDR1 DFQATT and CDR2 SNEGSKA (reference sequence). Material: blood. The chain joins TRBV20-1 to TRBJ1-5, with 8 bases matching TRBD1. The sequence was obtained from a man between 18 and 29 years old in good health. The CDR3 protein is CSASLPGAGGGQPQHF. DNA of the CDR3: TGCAGTGCTAGCCTCCCCGGGGCAGGGGGCGGCCAGCCCCAGCATTTT.